The next 17 T cell receptor beta chains were all read from a single sample in a study of blood T cell repertoires in COVID-19. TCRdb's table, derived via immunoSEQ multiplex PCR, lists solely in-frame clones and lacks some. The repertoire holds 150,000 to 200,000 clones, with 80% to 90% as singletons. What was sequenced was peripheral blood. The receptors originated from a man younger than 30 who had recovered from COVID-19.

The chain has TRBV7-2 and TRBJ1-4, with D unresolved. Germline values: CDR1 SGHTA, CDR2 FQGNSA. The CDR3 sequence is 15 residues long. Trimming cost V 4 bases and J 2 bases, with 11 bases left between them. CDR3 loop: CASSSGRRTNEKLFF. The CDR3 nucleotides read TGTGCCAGCAGCTCGGGCCGGAGGACTAATGAAAAACTGTTTTTT.

The gene calls are TRBV28 and TRBJ2-5, with 8 bases lining up with TRBD2. CDR1 and CDR2 (germline): MDHEN, SYDVKM. This CDR3 is 15 amino acids long. Trimming removed 6 bases from V and 2 bases from J; junction bases left unmatched: 8. The CDR3 sequence: CASSPAGGVQETQYF. The CDR3 region has the DNA TGTGCCAGCAGCCCGGCCGGGGGGGTACAAGAGACCCAGTACTTC. The complete variable domain, with remaining parts taken from reference TRBV28 and TRBJ2-5, reads DVKVTQSSRYLVKRTGEKVFLECVQDMDHENMFWYRQDPGLGLRLIYFSYDVKMKEKGDIPEGYSVSREKKERFSLILESASTNQTSMYLCASSPAGGVQETQYFGPGTRLLVL.

The chain joins TRBV19 to TRBJ2-5; 7 bases fit TRBD2. Trimming at V came to 9 bases and at J to 0 bases, leaving 13 bases not matched to a gene. CDR1 is LNHDA and CDR2 is SQIVND in the germline V gene (reference sequence). This CDR3 region has 16 residues. The CDR3 region is CASNRGGRAYQETQYF. The CDR3 DNA sequence: TGTGCCAGCAATAGGGGAGGGCGTGCCTACCAAGAGACCCAGTACTTC. The full variable domain, its missing parts supplied by reference TRBV19 and TRBJ2-5, is DGGITQSPKYLFRKEGQNVTLSCEQNLNHDAMYWYRQDPGQGLRLIYYSQIVNDFQKGDIAEGYSVSREKKESFPLTVTSAQKNPTAFYLCASNRGGRAYQETQYFGPGTRLLVL.

The CDR3 coding sequence is TGTGCCAGCAGTTACTCGTCTAGCGGGAGCTCCTACGAGCAGTACTTC. Translated: CASSYSSSGSSYEQYF. The chain joins TRBV6-2 or TRBV6-3 to TRBJ2-7; 10 bases fit TRBD2. This CDR3 spans 16 amino acids. Germline-derived CDR1 and CDR2 are MNHEY and SVGEGT. J gave up 0 bases and V 0 bases, and 2 bases lay outside the gene matches.

V gene TRBV20-1 combines with J gene TRBJ2-3, with D possibly TRBD2 on 5 matching bases. The CDR3 spans 11 residues. Germline V gene sequence: CDR1 DFQATT, CDR2 SNEGSKA (reference sequence). The V end was cut by 6 bases, the J end by 5 bases, with 9 bases between. CDR3 bases: TGCAGTGCCCCGAGGGAAGATACGCAGTATTTT. Its protein is CSAPREDTQYF.

The chain combines TRBV12-5 with TRBJ2-7; D might be TRBD1 (5 bases). This CDR3 is built from 15 residues. Germline values: CDR1 LGHNT, CDR2 FRNRAP. Between the trimmed V and J ends, which lost 0 bases and 6 bases, there was a span of 15 bases. The CDR3 sequence: CASGLVGRVRSEQYF. CDR3 DNA sequence: TGTGCTAGTGGTTTGGTGGGCAGGGTGCGGAGCGAGCAGTACTTC.

The genes are TRBV5-1 and TRBJ2-3, with TRBD1 matching over 9 bases. This CDR3 comprises 14 residues. V lost 3 bases and J lost 1; bases outside the gene matches: 0. Per germline, CDR1 SGHRS and CDR2 YFSETQ. The CDR3 protein is CASSWTGGTDTQYF. The CDR3 DNA reads as TGCGCCAGCAGCTGGACAGGGGGCACAGATACGCAGTATTTT.

Comments on this clone: A read error may account for a junction end that differs from germline. The chain combines TRBV7-9 with TRBJ2-5; maybe TRBD1 (7 bases). CDR3 length: 15 residues. The germline V gene encodes CDR1 SEHNR and CDR2 FQNEAQ (reference sequence). The CDR3 protein is CASSLAGGSRQGNDF. The CDR3 nucleotides are TGTGCCAGCAGCTTAGCGGGGGGTAGTCGACAGGGAAACGACTTC.

The chain uses TRBV5-6 and TRBJ2-7, with TRBD1 matching 8 bases. Germline-derived CDR1 and CDR2 are SGHDT and YYEEEE. This CDR3 spans 16 amino acids. V lost 4 bases, J lost 5 bases, and 14 bases stayed unmatched. CDR3 coding DNA: TGTGCCAGCAGCATAGGATACAGGGGGAATATTGACGAGCAGTACTTC. This encodes CASSIGYRGNIDEQYF.

The chain has TRBV28 and TRBJ2-7; TRBD2 agrees at 8 bases. The J segment lost 5 bases and the V segment lost 10 bases, leaving 10 bases of the junction unmatched. The CDR3 length is 13 residues. Germline assignment: CDR1 MDHEN and CDR2 SYDVKM. CDR3 nucleotides: TGTGCCACCCGGGAGGGGGTAAGGAACGAGCAGTACTTC. Encoded protein: CATREGVRNEQYF.

This clone has just one count. Mismatch with germline at one junction end may stem from a read error. The CDR3 DNA reads as TGTGCTAGCAGCTGGGACACCACCGGGGAGCTGTTTTTT. Translated, it gives CASSWDTTGELFF. The V call is TRBV7-7, the J call TRBJ2-2; maybe TRBD1 (6 bases). The CDR3 totals 13 residues. The germline V gene encodes CDR1 SSHAT and CDR2 FNYEAQ (reference sequence).

The rearrangement joins TRBV27 to TRBJ2-7; TRBD2 aligns across 9 bases. CDR1 is MNHEY and CDR2 is SMNVEV in the germline V gene (reference sequence). Losses at the gene ends were 4 bases for V and 4 bases for J; bases not matched to a gene: 11. There are 16 residues in the CDR3. The CDR3 DNA follows: TGTGCCAGCAGTTCATACCCTAGCGGGACTAGTTACGAGCAGTACTTC. It codes for CASSSYPSGTSYEQYF.

V and J are TRBV7-3 and TRBJ1-2, with 8 bases matching TRBD1. J was trimmed by 4 bases and V by 1 base; bases with no gene match: 8. CDR3 size: 16 residues. The germline gives CDR1 SGHTA, CDR2 FQGTGA. CDR3 nucleotides: TGTGCCAGCAGCTTAAGAGACGGTGACAGGGGCTATGGCTACACCTTC. Translated, it gives CASSLRDGDRGYGYTF.

The chain has TRBV6-5 and TRBJ1-5, with TRBD1 identical over 7 bases. Germline CDR1 and CDR2: MNHEY and SVGAGI. The CDR3 contains 14 residues. Trimming cost V 7 bases and J 5 bases; bases outside gene matches: 8. Written as DNA, the CDR3 is TGTGCCAGCACCAAGGGACAGCGGGATCAGCCCCAGCATTTT. It translates to CASTKGQRDQPQHF.

The genes are TRBV28 and TRBJ1-2; tentatively, D is TRBD1 (6 bases). CDR3 length equals 13 residues. Trimming shortened V by 6 bases and J by 8 bases, and 16 bases separated the two germline ends. Per germline, CDR1 MDHEN and CDR2 SYDVKM. As DNA, the CDR3 is TGTGCCAGCAGGCGGACAGTGTCGGGGGGCTACACCTTC. This gives the protein CASRRTVSGGYTF.

The sample holds a few counts of this clone. The gene calls are TRBV2 and TRBJ1-4; 12 bases agree with TRBD1. The CDR3 has 20 residues. Germline V gene sequence: CDR1 SNHLY, CDR2 FYNNEI. V lost 6 bases and J lost 7; bases outside the gene matches: 21. The CDR3 region is CASRQLSGTGGRLAAEKLFF. Here the CDR3 DNA reads TGTGCCAGCAGACAACTATCCGGGACAGGGGGCCGACTCGCAGCTGAAAAACTGTTTTTT.

The chain joins TRBV7-2 to TRBJ2-1; possible D gene TRBD2, 6 bases. The germline V and J ends were trimmed by 1 base and 0 bases, with 10 bases remaining between them. Looked up from germline, CDR1 is SGHTA and CDR2 is FQGNSA. The CDR3 is 16 residues long. The CDR3: CASSLGGGNSYNEQFF. CDR3 DNA: TGTGCCAGCAGCTTAGGGGGCGGGAACTCCTACAATGAGCAGTTCTTC.